The source of this TCR beta chain is a study of blood T cell repertoires in COVID-19 (dated by TCRdb to 2020 to 2022). Broadly, across the study: Collaborator samples came from the United States, Italy and Spain and covered acute and convalescent phases of COVID-19. The material from the prospective study consisted of cDNA or gDNA derived from T cells, B-cell-depleted T cells, or PBMCs. Deeply sampled blood TCRbeta repertoires from subjects exposed to, actively infected with, or recovered from COVID-19 were included in the dataset. A freely available public database, intended as a resource for researchers studying the immune response to SARS-CoV-2, is where the repertoires were released. Samples were obtained from the ongoing ImmuneRACE study (first 160 participants) and from over 1,000 subjects provided by 6 global collaborators. A de-identified subject ID, COVID-19 status, age in years and sex were almost always included in the sample metadata. Where HLA class I and class II types were available, the types were taken from metadata supplied by the sample provider, not from assay-based typing.

Whole blood was collected in K2EDTA tubes by collaborating institutions according to the institutions' own protocols. For TCRbeta analysis, collaborators shipped samples in one of three forms: frozen whole blood, isolated PBMCs, or DNA extracted from either of those sample types. What the study reported, not specific to this receptor: The amount of clinical and demographic metadata varied by source and participant and was provided uncurated.

The immunoSEQ Assay, a bias-controlled multiplex PCR, was used to amplify TCRbeta CDR3 regions from genomic DNA. In the original analysis: The number of nucleated cells in each sample was estimated from the amplification of reference gene primers within the assay. To quantify the absolute abundance of each unique TCRbeta CDR3 rearrangement, sequence reads were collapsed and filtered. For each sample, productive Simpson clonality was calculated by taking the square root of Simpson's diversity index across productive rearrangements. Held by TCRdb, this immuneACCESS table contains in-frame sequences only and omits some clones. Under half of the omission traces to an unresolved V gene where checked; the cause of the rest is unknown. Clonal size and the V and J genes are those of that table, whereas D and trimming came from the DNA. This sample comprises roughly 99,000 clones, approximately 80% of them detected only once. The ten largest clones represent 4% to 4.5% of the sample.

The germline V end is reduced by 3 bases and the J end by 5 bases; junction bases left unmatched: 3. Based on the germline V gene, the CDR1 and CDR2 sequences are ENHRY and SYGVKD. The CDR3 runs 13 residues from the cysteine to the phenylalanine. The CDR3 DNA has 39 bases and is translated from base 1. About this clone: There is no known antigen for this receptor. Per-base quality was not reported, and no clone a single base away is much larger than it.

The chain is made from TRBV10-3 and TRBJ2-5, and 7 junction bases match TRBD2. The TCR sequence derives from a man between 65 and 80 years old with acute or convalescent COVID-19. The sample taken for sequencing was peripheral blood. This receptor carries the CDR3 CAISDGAGETQYF. In nucleotide form, the sequence is TGTGCCATCAGTGATGGAGCGGGGGAGACCCAGTACTTC.